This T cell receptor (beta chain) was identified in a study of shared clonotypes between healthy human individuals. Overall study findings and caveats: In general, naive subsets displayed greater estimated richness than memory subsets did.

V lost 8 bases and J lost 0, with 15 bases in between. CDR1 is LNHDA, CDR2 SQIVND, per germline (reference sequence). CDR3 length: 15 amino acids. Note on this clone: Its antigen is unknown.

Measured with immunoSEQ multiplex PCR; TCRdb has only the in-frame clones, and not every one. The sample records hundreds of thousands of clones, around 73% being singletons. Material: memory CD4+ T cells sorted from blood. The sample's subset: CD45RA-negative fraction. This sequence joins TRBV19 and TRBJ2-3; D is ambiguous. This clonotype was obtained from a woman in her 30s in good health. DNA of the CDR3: TGTGCCAGTGCGGAAAGCGTATCTAGCACAGATACGCAGTATTTT. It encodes CASAESVSSTDTQYF.